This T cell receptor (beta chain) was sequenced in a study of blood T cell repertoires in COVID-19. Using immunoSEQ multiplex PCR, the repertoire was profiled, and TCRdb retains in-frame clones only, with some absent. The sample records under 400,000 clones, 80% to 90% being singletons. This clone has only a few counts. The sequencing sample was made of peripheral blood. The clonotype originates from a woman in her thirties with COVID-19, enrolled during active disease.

CDR3 sequence (DNA): TGTGCCAGCAGCTTACGGGGGACCCCTTACGAGCAGTACTTC. Translating gives CASSLRGTPYEQYF. The chain links TRBV7-2 to TRBJ2-7; a possible D gene is TRBD2 (6 bases). The CDR3 extends over 14 amino acids. Trimming removed 2 bases at V and 4 bases at J, with 12 bases between. Germline V gives CDR1 SGHTA, CDR2 FQGNSA.